Below, one TCR beta chain is given with its context. These data are taken from a study of shared clonotypes between healthy human individuals. Repertoires were generated with immunoSEQ multiplex PCR, while TCRdb's copy carries only in-frame clones and drops some. Among approximately 2.3 million clones listed, 85% to 95% were seen once. V shed 2 bases, J shed 9 bases, and the junction held 7 bases outside the gene matches. Germline CDR1 is MDHEN and CDR2 is SYDVKM. There are 16 residues in the CDR3. This clonotype originated in a young man in good health. Some clones in this sample may be carry-over from other donors' samples. This sequence joins TRBV28 and TRBJ2-2; 12 nucleotides align to TRBD1. Specimen: naive CD4+ T cells from PBMCs. Subset here: CD45RA+ positively selected. The CDR3 DNA sequence: TGTGCCAGCAGTTTAGGGACAGGGGGCGCAGGCCGGGAGCTGTTTTTT. Translation: CASSLGTGGAGRELFF.